This T cell receptor beta chain was recorded in a study of blood T cells in healthy people across ages. PCR was performed a second time for roughly 6 to 12 cycles using a sample-barcoded 5' primer and a J-beta primer mix. A single record per CDR3 protein comes from TCRdb applying MiXCR to the 5' RACE reads. The sample carries around 500,000 distinct CDR3 sequences, 40% to 55% recorded once. Points from the study as a whole: TCR beta diversity correlated strongly with naive T cell percentage.

The V segment lost 4 bases and the J segment 1 base; nucleotides outside the gene matches: 6. The CDR3 length is 16 residues. As regards this clonotype: Its cognate antigen is unknown.

This chain joins TRBV12-3 or TRBV12-4 and TRBJ1-5, with 8 bases lining up with TRBD1. The TCR sequence derives from an elderly man in good health. The sequenced sample consisted of blood. The CDR3 DNA sequence: TGTGCCAGCAGTTCCGGGACAGGACGAAGCAATCAGCCCCAGCATTTT. Amino acid sequence: CASSSGTGRSNQPQHF.